This TCR beta chain was captured by sequencing in a study of T cell responses to AZD1222 COVID-19 vaccine. The overall study: Pooled together were second doses at about 4 or about 12 weeks.

Study-wide findings and caveats: White British donors predominated, females outnumbered males, and clonal diversity was possibly underestimated. Unmutated regions of variants are reportedly targeted by nearly half of spike-specific TCRs.

Trimming took off 9 bases at V and 2 bases at J, with 18 bases between the two ends. This CDR3 spans 15 amino acids. Germline lookup yields CDR1 KGHDR and CDR2 SFDVKD. The method was immunoSEQ multiplex PCR; TCRdb's version includes in-frame clones alone and lacks a portion of them. The sample has about 110,000 clones; 81% are singletons. In regard to this clone: Its antigen remains unknown.

This sequence originates from an adult in good health. Sample: peripheral blood, taken on day 0 of AZD1222 vaccination. The V gene is TRBV24-1, the J gene TRBJ2-5; TRBD1 or TRBD2 may be the D gene (5 bases each). The CDR3 loop reads CATQVSLRGQETQYF. The CDR3 DNA is TGTGCCACCCAGGTGTCGTTGAGGGGACAAGAGACCCAGTACTTC.